This passage covers 5 T cell receptor beta chains from one sample sequenced in a study of blood T cell repertoires in COVID-19. Here immunoSEQ multiplex PCR was the method, and the copy in TCRdb shows in-frame clones only, minus some. The repertoire holds 60,000 to 70,000 clones, with around 90% as singletons. Sequences were obtained from PBMCs or T cells enriched from blood (not recorded which). Source of these receptors: a woman aged 40 to 50 who had recovered from COVID-19.

J is TRBJ2-7 and V is TRBV25-1, with TRBD1 as a possible D gene (5 bases). Germline V gene data show CDR1 as MGHDK and CDR2 as SYGVNS. This CDR3 region has 13 residues. Trimming removed 2 bases at V and 3 bases at J, with 8 bases between. CDR3 residues: CASSEQGLYEQYF. For the CDR3, the DNA is TGTGCCAGCAGTGAACAGGGTCTCTACGAGCAGTACTTC.

The chain couples TRBV27 to TRBJ1-2, with 10 bases lining up with TRBD1. The CDR3 totals 17 residues. The V and J ends lost 5 bases and 1 base, in that order; junction bases with no gene match: 10. The germline gives CDR1 MNHEY, CDR2 SMNVEV (reference sequence). CDR3 DNA sequence: TGTGCCAGCAGTCCACGCGGACAGGGGGTCGGTAACTATGGCTACACCTTC. Amino acids: CASSPRGQGVGNYGYTF.

The chain couples TRBV5-1 to TRBJ1-2; no clear D. The V end was cut by 3 bases, the J end by 6 bases, with 12 bases between. Germline V CDR1 and CDR2: SGHRS, YFSETQ. The CDR3 has 13 residues. The DNA for the CDR3 is TGCGCCAGCAGCTACGCACAGAGTCATGGCTACACCTTC. Protein sequence: CASSYAQSHGYTF.

The gene calls are TRBV29-1 and TRBJ2-6; 9 bases line up with TRBD1. Germline values: CDR1 SQVTM, CDR2 ANQGSEA. CDR3 length equals 16 residues. V dropped 4 bases and J dropped 0; count of bases not matched to a gene: 4. The CDR3 region is CSVVGTGSSGANVLTF. The CDR3 DNA reads TGCAGCGTTGTTGGGACAGGGAGCTCTGGGGCCAACGTCCTGACTTTC.

The V gene is TRBV19, the J gene TRBJ2-3; 8 nucleotides agree with TRBD1. J gave up 3 bases and V 5 bases, and 4 bases lay outside the gene matches. This CDR3 comprises 14 residues. Germline loops: CDR1 LNHDA, CDR2 SQIVND (reference sequence). The CDR3 spells CASSPGQGTDTQYF. CDR3 in DNA: TGTGCCAGTAGTCCCGGACAGGGAACAGATACGCAGTATTTT.